This T cell receptor (beta chain) emerged from a study of beta chain features in type 1 diabetes. Overall study context: There was similarity between patients and healthy donors in age, gender and cell yields. Study results and limitations: PCR might favor shorter templates, equally in patients and controls.

This clone has more than one count but fewer than ten. The antigen is undetermined. Isolated RNA was reverse transcribed in full, so expressed TCRB transcripts were sequenced. TCRdb keeps only in-frame clones here, not all; method: immunoSEQ multiplex PCR. The sample consists of hundreds of thousands of clones, 30% of them appearing once. The sequence came from a man between 18 and 35 years old in good health. Sequenced input: naive CD4+ T cells from blood.

CDR3 protein: CASSLQLAGENIQYF. CDR3 nucleotides: TGTGCCAGCAGCCTTCAACTAGCGGGGGAAAACATTCAGTACTTC. The J gene is TRBJ2-4, the V gene TRBV7-2, with TRBD2 matching 11 bases. Germline trimming cut 5 bases from V and 5 bases from J; bases unmatched to any gene: 5. Germline V gives CDR1 SGHTA, CDR2 FQGNSA. This CDR3 has 15 residues.